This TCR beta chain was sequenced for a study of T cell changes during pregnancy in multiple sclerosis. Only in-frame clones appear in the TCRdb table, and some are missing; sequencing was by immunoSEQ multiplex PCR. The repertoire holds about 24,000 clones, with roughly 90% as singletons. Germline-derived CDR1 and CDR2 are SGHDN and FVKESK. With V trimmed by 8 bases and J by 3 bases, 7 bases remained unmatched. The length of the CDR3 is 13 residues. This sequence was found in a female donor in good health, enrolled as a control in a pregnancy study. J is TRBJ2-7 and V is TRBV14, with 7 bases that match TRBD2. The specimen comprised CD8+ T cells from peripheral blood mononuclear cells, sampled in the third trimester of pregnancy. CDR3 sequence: CASAPGLRYEQYF. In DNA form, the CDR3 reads TGTGCCAGCGCACCGGGACTACGCTACGAGCAGTACTTC.